Listed below are T cell receptor beta chains from one sample, sequenced in a study of T cells in Graves' hyperthyroidism and ophthalmopathy. TCRdb ran MiXCR on the multiplex PCR reads and lists one entry per CDR3 protein. The data hold about 640,000 distinct CDR3 sequences, with 20% to 25% observed a single time. Sequences were obtained from blood. The receptor source for this set is a man younger than 40 with Graves' ophthalmopathy. CDR3s include the opening cysteine and the closing phenylalanine or tryptophan.

>TRBJ1-1|TRBV20-1
CSASNTEAFF
>TRBJ2-3|TRBV13
CASSLYDHRDTYTDTLYF
>TRBJ2-5|TRBV6-6
CASSYPQREGLKTQYF
>TRBJ2-1|TRBV3-1
CASSQERLVGHEQFF
>TRBJ1-5|TRBV6-1
CASTSGDRGRQPQHF
>TRBJ2-7|TRBV28
CASSGPVDVNEQYF
>TRBJ2-1|TRBV29-1
CSVEYQLHNEQFF
>TRBJ1-1|TRBV29-1
CSAGKTVNTEAFF
>TRBJ2-3|TRBV10-3
CAISRGREVTDTQYF
>TRBJ2-1|TRBV30
CAWSLNEQFF
>TRBJ2-5|TRBV4-2
CASSRDGQDQETQYF
>TRBJ2-2|TRBV20-1
CSASDSGRGSGELFF
>TRBJ1-1|TRBV12-3/TRBV12-4
CASSSGTGSDLGAFF
>TRBJ1-2|TRBV5-1
CASSLDENYGYTF
>TRBJ2-5|TRBV5-1
CASSLGQSQETQYF
>TRBJ1-2|TRBV29-1
CSVSGMDYGYTF
>TRBJ1-1|TRBV18
CASSPQGQATEAFF
>TRBJ1-1|TRBV7-2
CASSFADTEAFF
>TRBJ1-1|TRBV30
CAWSEGDATEAFF
>TRBJ2-4|TRBV7-8
CASSIGEGLKNIQYF
>TRBJ1-1|TRBV30
CAWSGTASEAFF
>TRBJ2-5|TRBV4-1
CASSQNKGLAGRETQYF
>TRBJ1-2|TRBV5-5
CASSYDRGHRGYTF
>TRBJ2-5|TRBV12-3/TRBV12-4
CASRGRTSGRDETQYF
>TRBJ2-2|TRBV7-2
CASRSGPGELFF
>TRBJ1-1|TRBV12-3/TRBV12-4
CASRLTVNTEAFF
>TRBJ2-2|TRBV10-3
CAITEGGRALTGELFF
>TRBJ2-1|TRBV14
CASSQGARIDEQFF
>TRBJ1-1|TRBV28
CASSPGPFGPEAFF
>TRBJ2-1|TRBV11-2
CASSYTGLATGEQFF
>TRBJ2-7|TRBV29-1
CSVERLAGDEQYF
>TRBJ2-7|TRBV20-1
CSAPGLAGGPYEQYF
>TRBJ1-4|TRBV11-1
CASSQGTVEKLFF
>TRBJ2-6|TRBV2
CASFGVFSGANVLTF
>TRBJ1-1|TRBV29-1
CSVEKEGPMNTEAFF